What follows is one T cell receptor (beta chain) and its context. The antigen remains unidentified. The sample belongs to a study of cytomegalovirus exposure and HLA in healthy donors. Study in general: Clustering assigned over 70% of the roughly 380 genotyped donors to the Caucasian-associated ancestry cluster. Broader study findings: Later findings reportedly placed an Asian-associated ancestry cluster below the roughly 690-donor mean for N-insertions.

Researchers ran the PCR with 60 Vbeta and 13 Jbeta primers. The method was immunoSEQ multiplex PCR; TCRdb's version includes in-frame clones alone and lacks a portion of them. The table has 170,000 or so clones, 84% seen once; the top ten hold around 5%. Nominally healthy donors were sampled, though unrecorded immune exposures were likely. The length of the CDR3 is 14 residues. The germline V gene has CDR1 SGDLS and CDR2 YYNGEE. Trimming removed 3 bases from V and 6 bases from J; junction bases left unmatched: 8. Sequencing was done on a sample of PBMCs. The rearrangement uses TRBV9 and TRBJ1-2; 7 nucleotides align to TRBD1. This clonotype originated in a girl aged 5 to 17 in good health and CMV-seropositive. This CDR3 is CASSANRGRNGYTF. The CDR3 DNA sequence: TGTGCCAGCAGCGCAAACAGGGGACGGAATGGCTACACCTTC.